One sample yielded the 27 T cell receptor beta chains listed below, sequenced in a study of CD8+ T cells in alopecia areata. The authors extracted RNA and reverse transcribed it into cDNA as the sequencing template. Data came from immunoSEQ multiplex PCR; TCRdb stores just in-frame clones and leaves some out. Of about 120,000 clones in the sample, under 65% are singletons; the top ten hold 5.7%. Treatment of the sample: oral pan-JAK inhibitor, 5-10 mg twice daily. Sequenced here: CD4+ T cells sorted from blood, sampled at week 4, from a patient treated with tofacitinib. Source of these receptors: a human donor with alopecia areata.

This chain connects TRBV15 to TRBJ2-7; 10 nucleotides match TRBD1. The CDR3 loop spans 17 amino acids. Germline V gene sequence: CDR1 LNHNV, CDR2 YYDKDF (reference sequence). The V segment lost 0 bases and the J segment 0 bases; nucleotides outside the gene matches: 5. CDR3 region: CATSRDYGTGDSYEQYF. In DNA, the CDR3 is TGTGCCACCAGCAGAGATTATGGGACAGGGGACTCCTACGAGCAGTACTTC.

CDR3 in DNA: TGTGCCAGCAGTGATCAGGGACGCGGGACTGAAGCTTTCTTT. It specifies CASSDQGRGTEAFF. J is TRBJ1-1 and V is TRBV25-1, with a possible D match to TRBD1 (5 bases). Germline CDR1 reads MGHDK; CDR2 reads SYGVNS. The germline V and J ends were trimmed by 3 bases and 5 bases, with 13 bases remaining between them. CDR3 length equals 14 residues.

The chain uses TRBV11-3 and TRBJ2-1; 8 bases are a match to TRBD1. This CDR3 has 15 amino acids. Looked up from germline, CDR1 is SGHNT and CDR2 is YENEEA. V gave up 1 base and J gave up 4 bases; unmatched junction bases: 3. In nucleotides, the CDR3 is TGTGCCAGCAGCTTAGCAGGGGGCGGGTACAATGAGCAGTTCTTC. Amino acids: CASSLAGGGYNEQFF.

The chain links TRBV5-4 to TRBJ1-5; D is ambiguous. Germline loops: CDR1 SGHNT, CDR2 YYREEE (reference sequence). V lost 4 bases, J lost 4 bases, and 6 bases lay in between. The CDR3 sequence is 12 residues long. CDR3 bases: TGTGCCAGCAGCGACGGTAATCAGCCCCAGCATTTT. Encoded protein: CASSDGNQPQHF.

In its sample, this clone was seen a few times. This chain joins TRBV5-1 and TRBJ2-7; D ambiguous. The CDR3 has 12 amino acids. Trimming left V 0 bases short and J 2 bases short, with 3 bases between. From germline, CDR1 is SGHRS and CDR2 YFSETQ. CDR3 nucleotide sequence: TGCGCCAGCAGCTTGGATACCTACGAGCAGTACTTC. It yields the protein CASSLDTYEQYF.

The chain employs TRBV4-1 and TRBJ1-2, with 7 bases aligning to TRBD1. Per the germline V gene, CDR1 is MGHRA and CDR2 is YSYEKL. V was pared by 6 bases and J by 3 bases, with 10 bases of the junction left unmatched. The CDR3 spans 15 residues. This chain's CDR3 is CASSPTGNSDYGYTF. Written as DNA, the CDR3 is TGCGCCAGCAGTCCGACAGGGAACTCGGACTATGGCTACACCTTC.

This rearrangement joins TRBV7-9 to TRBJ2-3; D might be TRBD1 or TRBD2, each matching 5 bases. The ends were cut back, 1 base at V and 6 bases at J, with 17 bases in the middle. Germline V CDR1 and CDR2: SEHNR, FQNEAQ (reference sequence). This CDR3 contains 16 residues. This CDR3 reads CASSLGDRGDRDTQYF. CDR3 nucleotide sequence: TGTGCCAGCAGCTTAGGGGATCGGGGCGATCGCGATACGCAGTATTTT.

The CDR3 sequence: CASSPYYGNTEAFF. CDR3 nucleotide sequence: TGTGCCAGCAGCCCCTATTACGGGAACACTGAAGCTTTCTTT. The rearrangement joins TRBV28 to TRBJ1-1; no clear D. The CDR3 is made up of 14 amino acids. Germline values: CDR1 MDHEN, CDR2 SYDVKM. Deletions cut 6 bases from V and 1 base from J, with 12 bases between.

The rearrangement links TRBV5-1 to TRBJ2-5; no clear D. This CDR3 comprises 15 residues. Trimming shortened V by 4 bases and J by 0 bases, and 13 bases separated the two germline ends. Germline loops: CDR1 SGHRS, CDR2 YFSETQ. The CDR3 is CASSLGPNNQETQYF. The CDR3 DNA follows: TGCGCCAGCAGCCTAGGACCGAACAACCAAGAGACCCAGTACTTC.

V and J are TRBV30 and TRBJ2-2; 7 bases align to TRBD1. The CDR3 covers 15 residues. The germline V gene has CDR1 GTSNPN and CDR2 SVGIG (reference sequence). The junction had 9 bases not matched to a gene; V was cut back by 2 bases and J by 6 bases. The DNA of the CDR3 is TGTGCCTGGAGTCCCCCCAGGGGGATGGCCGGGGAGCTGTTTTTT. This codes for CAWSPPRGMAGELFF.

The V call is TRBV28, the J call TRBJ2-7; D is ambiguous. CDR3 length: 12 residues. Trimming shortened V by 10 bases and J by 4 bases, and 14 bases separated the two germline ends. In germline, CDR1 is MDHEN, CDR2 SYDVKM. CDR3 residues: CATRPPSYEQYF. As DNA, the CDR3 is TGTGCCACGCGACCCCCCTCTTACGAGCAGTACTTC. Drawing the rest from reference TRBV28 and TRBJ2-7, the complete variable domain is DVKVTQSSRYLVKRTGEKVFLECVQDMDHENMFWYRQDPGLGLRLIYFSYDVKMKEKGDIPEGYSVSREKKERFSLILESASTNQTSMYLCATRPPSYEQYFGPGTRLTVT.

The rearrangement links TRBV28 to TRBJ2-1; D ambiguous. Germline CDR1 reads MDHEN; CDR2 reads SYDVKM. Trimming cost V 8 bases and J 5 bases, with 16 bases left between them. The CDR3 totals 14 residues. The CDR3 protein is CASSLGQPNNEQFF. The DNA for the CDR3 is TGTGCCAGCTCCCTAGGGCAGCCCAACAATGAGCAGTTCTTC.

The chain recombines TRBV27 with TRBJ2-3; TRBD1 is a possible D gene (5 bases). There are 15 residues in the CDR3. Germline-derived CDR1 and CDR2 are MNHEY and SMNVEV (reference sequence). Trimming left V 5 bases short and J 1 base short, with 13 bases between. CDR3 nucleotide sequence: TGTGCCAGCAGTCAGGACACGACTGGCACAGATACGCAGTATTTT. This encodes CASSQDTTGTDTQYF.

V usage is TRBV5-1 and J usage is TRBJ1-5; tentative D call: TRBD1 (6 bases). Trimming pared 0 bases from V and 1 base from J, leaving 8 bases between. In germline, CDR1 is SGHRS, CDR2 YFSETQ. The CDR3 is 15 residues long. The CDR3 here is CASSLAGASNQPQHF. CDR3 DNA sequence: TGCGCCAGCAGCTTGGCAGGGGCCAGCAATCAGCCCCAGCATTTT.

V gene TRBV30 combines with J gene TRBJ2-7, with D perhaps matching TRBD1 (6 bases). With 1 base removed from V and 6 bases from J, the gap between germline ends came to 7 bases. The length of the CDR3 is 11 residues. From germline, CDR1 is GTSNPN and CDR2 SVGIG (reference sequence). The CDR3 DNA is TGTGCCTGGAGTGACAGGGTCGAGCAGTACTTC. This translates into CAWSDRVEQYF.

For this clone: Other DNA variants within this sample encode the same CDR3. This chain connects TRBV7-2 to TRBJ2-3; TRBD2 might be the D (5 bases). Trimming removed 1 base at V and 3 bases at J, with 5 bases between. Per the germline V gene, CDR1 is SGHTA and CDR2 is FQGNSA. The CDR3 runs to 13 residues. CDR3 loop: CASSLGRTDTQYF. The CDR3 DNA reads TGTGCCAGCAGCTTAGGGAGGACAGATACGCAGTATTTT.

This clone was counted a few times. The final CDR3 position lacks the conserved phenylalanine or tryptophan, pointing to a likely read error. The limits of the CDR3 on the DNA are not certain, so only TCRdb's listed CDR3 is given. The CDR3 spells CASSPSSDGL. The rearrangement joins TRBV28 to TRBJ2-7; whether TRBD2, the table's D call, matches the DNA was not checked. Germline V gene lookup returns CDR1 MDHEN and CDR2 SYDVKM. The length of the CDR3 is 10 amino acids, counting both ends.

The chain has TRBV2 and TRBJ2-5; 12 bases map to TRBD2. J lost 5 bases, V lost 8 bases, and 6 bases had no gene match. Germline CDR1 reads SNHLY; CDR2 reads FYNNEI. The CDR3 is made up of 14 amino acids. The CDR3 nucleotides are TGTGCCAGCGTCCCTAGCGGGGGGGCGGAGACCCAGTACTTC. It encodes CASVPSGGAETQYF.

This chain joins TRBV23-1 and TRBJ2-7, with 7 bases aligning to TRBD1. TRBV23-1 is an ORF; its function is uncertain. Unmatched junction bases numbered 7, after V lost 0 bases and J lost 2 bases. This CDR3 is 16 amino acids long. The CDR3 spells CASSQSLWDSAYEQYF. The CDR3 DNA is TGCGCCAGCAGTCAATCTCTCTGGGACAGTGCCTACGAGCAGTACTTC.

This clone was counted a few times. V gene TRBV7-9 combines with J gene TRBJ1-2; possibly TRBD1 for D (6 bases). The CDR3 covers 13 residues. In germline, CDR1 is SEHNR, CDR2 FQNEAQ (reference sequence). V was shortened by 5 bases and J by 2 bases, with 9 bases between the two germline ends. The CDR3, as DNA: TGTGCCAGCAGCCAAGGGACAAACTATGGCTACACCTTC. This codes for CASSQGTNYGYTF.

This clone was detected only a few times. The chain recombines TRBV13 with TRBJ2-4; possible D gene TRBD1, 6 bases. The CDR3 length is 17 residues. Trimming shortened V by 2 bases and J by 0 bases, and 14 bases separated the two germline ends. Per germline, CDR1 PRHDT and CDR2 FYEKMQ (reference sequence). CDR3 in amino acids: CASSLTGTQLAKNIQYF. The CDR3 DNA reads as TGTGCCAGCAGCTTAACAGGGACCCAGCTAGCCAAAAACATTCAGTACTTC.

This clone has more than one count but fewer than ten. V gene TRBV2 combines with J gene TRBJ1-6, with D uncertain. CDR1 and CDR2 (germline): SNHLY, FYNNEI. V shed 1 base and J shed 2 bases, with 12 bases lying between them. There are 17 residues in the CDR3. The CDR3 loop is CASSEGHASPYNSPLHF. CDR3 DNA: TGTGCCAGCAGTGAAGGTCATGCGAGCCCCTATAATTCACCCCTCCACTTT.

The chain's CDR3 is CASMGTGNSPLHF. The DNA of the CDR3 is TGTGCCAGCATGGGGACAGGGAATTCACCCCTCCACTTT. The V gene is TRBV25-1, the J gene TRBJ1-6, with TRBD1 identical over 9 bases. CDR1 is MGHDK, CDR2 SYGVNS, per germline. This CDR3 has 13 residues. V was clipped by 7 bases and J by 7 bases; unmatched bases: 2.

The chain recombines TRBV4-2 with TRBJ1-6, with a possible D match to TRBD1 (5 bases). This CDR3 has 15 amino acids. V gave up 0 bases and J gave up 14 bases, with 17 bases separating them. The germline gives CDR1 LGHNA, CDR2 YNFKEQ. CDR3 region: CASSQEGTGNSALHF. As DNA, the CDR3 is TGTGCCAGCAGCCAAGAGGGGACTGGCAATTCGGCCCTCCACTTT.

About this clone: This specimen includes other DNA sequences encoding the same CDR3. The chain combines TRBV15 with TRBJ2-5; weak D call: TRBD2 (5 bases). Germline V gene data show CDR1 as LNHNV and CDR2 as YYDKDF (reference sequence). The length of the CDR3 is 13 residues. The V gene lost 0 bases and the J gene lost 5 bases, with 7 bases spanning the gap. The CDR3 nucleotides read TGTGCCACCAGCAGAGATTCGGGGGAGACCCAGTACTTC. Protein product: CATSRDSGETQYF. Filled out from reference TRBV15 and TRBJ2-5, the complete variable domain reads DAMVIQNPRYQVTQFGKPVTLSCSQTLNHNVMYWYQQKSSQAPKLLFHYYDKDFNNEADTPDNFQSRRPNTSFCFLDIRSPGLGDTAMYLCATSRDSGETQYFGPGTRLLVL.

The gene calls are TRBV4-3 and TRBJ2-3; D unclear. The CDR3 runs to 15 residues. Trimming pared 6 bases from V and 1 base from J, leaving 14 bases between. CDR1 is LGHNA and CDR2 is YSLEER in the germline V gene. DNA for the CDR3: TGCGCCAGCAGTCTCACAGCCTTCGGCACAGATACGCAGTATTTT. Protein product: CASSLTAFGTDTQYF.

The chain joins TRBV29-1 to TRBJ1-1; D uncertain. This CDR3 is built from 11 residues. Trimming removed 7 bases from V and 2 bases from J, with 8 bases in between. The germline CDR1 and CDR2 sequences are SQVTM and ANQGSEA. CDR3 loop: CSATANTEAFF. DNA of the CDR3: TGCAGCGCCACCGCTAACACTGAAGCTTTCTTT. The entire variable domain, with the rest obtained from reference TRBV29-1 and TRBJ1-1, is as follows: SAVISQKPSRDICQRGTSLTIQCQVDSQVTMMFWYRQQPGQSLTLIATANQGSEATYESGFVIDKFPISRPNLTFSTLTVSNMSPEDSSIYLCSATANTEAFFGQGTRLTVV.